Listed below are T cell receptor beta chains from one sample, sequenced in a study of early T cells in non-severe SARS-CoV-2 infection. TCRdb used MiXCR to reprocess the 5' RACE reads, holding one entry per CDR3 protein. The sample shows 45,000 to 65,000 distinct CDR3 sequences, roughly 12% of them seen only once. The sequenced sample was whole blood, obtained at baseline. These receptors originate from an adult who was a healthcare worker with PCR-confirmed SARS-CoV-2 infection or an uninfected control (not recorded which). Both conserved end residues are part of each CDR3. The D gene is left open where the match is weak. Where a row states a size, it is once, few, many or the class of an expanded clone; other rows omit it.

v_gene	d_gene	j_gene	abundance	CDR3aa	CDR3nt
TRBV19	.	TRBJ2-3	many	CASSGWLGDTQYF	TGTGCCAGCAGTGGGTGGTTGGGGGATACGCAGTATTTT
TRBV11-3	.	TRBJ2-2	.	CASSTSGTNTGELFF	TGTGCCAGCAGCACGTCGGGCACGAACACCGGGGAGCTGTTTTTT
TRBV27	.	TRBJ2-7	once	CASSRAPWDEQYF	TGTGCCAGCAGCCGCGCGCCATGGGACGAGCAGTACTTC
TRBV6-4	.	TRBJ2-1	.	CASSEGLVSFNEQFF	TGTGCCAGCAGTGAAGGGCTAGTTTCGTTTAATGAGCAGTTCTTC
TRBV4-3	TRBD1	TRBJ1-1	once	CASSQDLDRGLEAFF	TGCGCCAGCAGCCAAGATCTGGACAGGGGGCTGGAGGCTTTCTTT
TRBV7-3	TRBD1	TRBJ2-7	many	CASSLTSGQNYEQYF	TGTGCCAGCAGCTTAACATCGGGACAGAACTACGAGCAGTACTTC
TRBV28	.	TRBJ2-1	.	CASSLPGGAYNEQFF	TGTGCCAGCAGTTTACCGGGCGGAGCCTACAATGAGCAGTTCTTC
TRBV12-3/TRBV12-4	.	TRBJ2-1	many	CASHGSYNEQFF	TGTGCCAGCCATGGATCCTACAATGAGCAGTTCTTC
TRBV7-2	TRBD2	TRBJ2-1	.	CASTWTSGNGNEQFF	TGTGCCAGCACCTGGACTAGCGGAAATGGCAATGAGCAGTTCTTC
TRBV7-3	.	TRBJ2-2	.	CASSLNRVAGELFF	TGTGCCAGCAGCTTAAACCGGGTGGCCGGGGAGCTGTTTTTT
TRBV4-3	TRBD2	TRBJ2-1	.	CASSQVYTSGIYNEQFF	TGCGCCAGCAGCCAAGTTTATACTAGCGGGATATACAATGAGCAGTTCTTC
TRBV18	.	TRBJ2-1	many	CASSPPGSSYNEQFF	TGTGCCAGCTCACCACCCGGGAGCTCCTACAATGAGCAGTTCTTC
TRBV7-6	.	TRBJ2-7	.	CASSLGGITYEQYF	TGTGCCAGCAGCTTAGGCGGGATTACCTACGAGCAGTACTTC
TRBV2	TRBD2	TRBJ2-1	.	CASSGGLAVYNEQFF	TGTGCCAGCAGTGGGGGACTAGCGGTATACAATGAGCAGTTCTTC
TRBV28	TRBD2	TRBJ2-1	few	CASSSGDEPEQFF	TGTGCCTCATCCAGCGGGGACGAGCCTGAGCAGTTCTTC
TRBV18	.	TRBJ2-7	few	CASSPPHTGTYEQYF	TGTGCCAGCTCACCCCCACACACGGGTACCTACGAGCAGTACTTC
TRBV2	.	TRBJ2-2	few	CASSVGVSAGELFF	TGTGCCAGCAGTGTAGGAGTATCGGCCGGGGAGCTGTTTTTT
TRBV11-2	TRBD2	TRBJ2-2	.	CASSFDRLALAGGELFF	TGTGCCAGCAGCTTCGACCGACTAGCGCTGGCAGGCGGGGAGCTGTTTTTT
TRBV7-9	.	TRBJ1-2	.	CASSQADGGNYGYTF	TGTGCCAGCAGCCAAGCCGATGGGGGAAACTATGGCTACACCTTC
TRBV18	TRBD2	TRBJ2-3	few	CASSPLGRTSGSYIDTQYF	TGTGCCAGCTCACCGCTCGGGAGAACTAGCGGGAGTTACATAGATACGCAGTATTTT
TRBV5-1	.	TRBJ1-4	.	CASSSAGETNEKLFF	TGCGCCAGCAGCTCCGCAGGGGAGACTAATGAAAAACTGTTTTTT
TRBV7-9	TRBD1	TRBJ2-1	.	CARSLGQTGDDEQFF	TGTGCCAGGAGCTTGGGACAAACAGGGGACGATGAGCAGTTCTTC
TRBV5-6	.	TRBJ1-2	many	CASSGLQINYGYTF	TGTGCCAGCAGCGGACTACAGATAAACTATGGCTACACCTTC
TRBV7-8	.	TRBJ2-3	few	CASSSEKNWDTQYF	TGTGCCAGCAGCTCTGAAAAAAATTGGGATACGCAGTATTTT
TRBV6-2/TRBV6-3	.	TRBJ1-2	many	CASNFQDTPYGYTF	TGTGCCAGCAACTTCCAGGATACACCTTATGGCTACACCTTC
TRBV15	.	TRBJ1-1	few	CATRVQAGILNTEAFF	TGTGCCACCAGGGTCCAGGCAGGGATCCTGAACACTGAAGCTTTCTTT
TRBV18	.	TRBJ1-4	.	CASSPRNTNNEKLFF	TGTGCCAGCTCACCTCGGAATACGAATAATGAAAAACTGTTTTTT
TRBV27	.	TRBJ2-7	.	CASSRPPRTYEQYF	TGTGCCAGCAGTCGACCCCCCAGAACCTACGAGCAGTACTTC
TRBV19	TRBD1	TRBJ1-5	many	CASRRDSPGQPQHF	TGTGCCAGTCGCCGGGACAGTCCGGGTCAGCCCCAGCATTTT
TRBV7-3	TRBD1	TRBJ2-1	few	CASSLRPGQGYEQFF	TGTGCCAGCAGCTTACGCCCGGGACAGGGATATGAGCAGTTCTTC
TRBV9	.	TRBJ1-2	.	CASSVGRQGDGYTF	TGTGCCAGCAGCGTAGGAAGGCAGGGCGATGGCTACACCTTC
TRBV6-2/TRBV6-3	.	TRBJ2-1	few	CASSYSSGNEQFF	TGTGCCAGCAGTTACTCTTCGGGGAATGAGCAGTTCTTC
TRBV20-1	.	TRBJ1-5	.	CSARSGAQPQHF	TGCAGTGCTAGATCAGGGGCTCAGCCCCAGCATTTT
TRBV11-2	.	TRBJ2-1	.	CASSLNQGHEQFF	TGTGCCAGCAGCTTAAATCAGGGGCATGAGCAGTTCTTC
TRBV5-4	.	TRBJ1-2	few	CASSHGTRTNYGYTF	TGTGCCAGCAGCCACGGGACACGTACTAACTATGGCTACACCTTC
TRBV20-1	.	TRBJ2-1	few	CSARRLGPYNEQFF	TGCAGTGCTAGGAGACTAGGCCCCTACAATGAGCAGTTCTTC
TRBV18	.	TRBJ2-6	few	CASSPMGILSGANVLTF	TGTGCCAGCTCACCCATGGGGATCCTCTCTGGGGCCAACGTCCTGACTTTC
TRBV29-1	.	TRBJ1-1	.	CSVRGSWNTEAFF	TGCAGCGTTAGGGGTTCATGGAACACTGAAGCTTTCTTT
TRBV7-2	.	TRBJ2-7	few	CASSPPGGTYEQYF	TGTGCCAGCAGCCCCCCGGGCGGTACCTACGAGCAGTACTTC
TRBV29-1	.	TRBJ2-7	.	CSVGDGGYEQYF	TGCAGCGTTGGGGACGGCGGCTACGAGCAGTACTTC
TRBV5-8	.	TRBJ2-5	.	CASSLGRGPTQETQYF	TGTGCCAGCAGCTTGGGGAGGGGGCCCACCCAAGAGACCCAGTACTTC
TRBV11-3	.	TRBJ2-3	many	CASSLGRGTVTDTQYF	TGTGCCAGCAGCTTAGGTCGCGGGACAGTCACAGATACGCAGTATTTT
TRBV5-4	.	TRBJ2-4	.	CASSLARGTTKNIQYF	TGTGCCAGCAGCTTGGCGAGAGGGACCACCAAAAACATTCAGTACTTC
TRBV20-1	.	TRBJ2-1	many	CSARGPEGNPYNEQFF	TGCAGTGCTAGAGGGCCGGAGGGGAACCCCTACAATGAGCAGTTCTTC
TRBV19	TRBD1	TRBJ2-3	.	CTSRPGQLTDTQYF	TGTACCTCCCGACCGGGACAGCTCACAGATACGCAGTATTTT
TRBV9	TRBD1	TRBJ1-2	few	CASSAGPGQPFYGYTF	TGTGCCAGCAGCGCTGGACCGGGACAGCCATTCTATGGCTACACCTTC
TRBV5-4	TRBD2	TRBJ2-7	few	CASSLGLAGESRQYF	TGTGCCAGCAGCCTCGGGCTAGCGGGAGAGTCGCGGCAGTACTTC
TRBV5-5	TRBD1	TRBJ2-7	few	CASSRTGTGSSYEQYF	TGTGCCAGCAGCCGGACCGGGACAGGGAGCTCCTACGAGCAGTACTTC
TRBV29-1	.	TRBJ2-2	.	CSVAARGDTGELFF	TGCAGCGTTGCTGCCAGGGGCGACACCGGGGAGCTGTTTTTT
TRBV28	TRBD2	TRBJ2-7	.	CASSMTSAPNYEQYF	TGTGCCAGCAGTATGACTAGCGCCCCTAATTACGAGCAGTACTTC
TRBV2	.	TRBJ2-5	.	CASRRRDFQETQYF	TGTGCCAGCAGACGGAGGGACTTCCAAGAGACCCAGTACTTC
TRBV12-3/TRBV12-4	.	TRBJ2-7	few	CASSVSRTLYEQYF	TGTGCCAGCAGTGTTAGTAGGACCCTTTACGAGCAGTACTTC
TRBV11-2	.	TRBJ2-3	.	CASSLTLSSTDTQYF	TGTGCCAGCAGCTTGACCCTATCTAGCACAGATACGCAGTATTTT
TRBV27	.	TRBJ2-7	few	CASNHRGGEQYF	TGTGCCAGCAATCACCGAGGGGGGGAGCAGTACTTC